This TCR beta chain was recorded in a study of regulatory T cells in long-lasting Graves disease. Time point denoted: persistent/refractory GD, antithyroid drugs over 5 years with positive TRAb. Scientists built the TCR library using RNA that was extracted from PBMCs. CDR3 regions were amplified by Arm-PCR using iRepertoire HTBI primers to build TCR beta libraries. TCRdb ran MiXCR on the multiplex PCR reads and lists one entry per CDR3 protein. In the table there are hundreds of thousands of distinct CDR3 sequences, 20% to 25% of which are singletons. General study findings and limits: Limited samples may have lowered accuracy.

In regard to this clonotype: The antigen remains undetermined.

V lost 5 bases to trimming and J lost 2 bases; unmatched junction nucleotides: 4. Germline V gene sequence: CDR1 ENHRY, CDR2 SYGVKD. The CDR3 runs to 14 residues. Here the sequenced sample was peripheral blood mononuclear cells (PBMCs), taken when the disease was refractory, from a patient treated with antithyroid drugs. This clonotype was sampled from a female donor with Graves disease. The chain joins TRBV10-3 to TRBJ2-5; 8 bases map to TRBD1. CDR3 sequence (DNA): TGTGCCATCAGTCCACAGGGGGGTCAAGAGACCCAGTACTTC. Translation gives CAISPQGGQETQYF.